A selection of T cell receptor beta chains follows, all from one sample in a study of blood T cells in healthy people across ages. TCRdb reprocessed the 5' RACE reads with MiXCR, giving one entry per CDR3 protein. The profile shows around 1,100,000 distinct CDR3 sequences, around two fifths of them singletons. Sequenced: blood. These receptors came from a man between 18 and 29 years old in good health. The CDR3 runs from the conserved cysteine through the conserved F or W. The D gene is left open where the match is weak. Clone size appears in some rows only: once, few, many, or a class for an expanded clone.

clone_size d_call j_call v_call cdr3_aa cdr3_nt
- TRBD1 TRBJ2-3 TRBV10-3 CAISTSTGSSTDTQYF TGTGCCATCAGTACCTCGACAGGGTCTAGCACAGATACGCAGTATTTT
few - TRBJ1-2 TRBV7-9 CASSGITEFDGYTF TGTGCCAGCAGCGGCATCACGGAATTTGATGGCTACACCTTC
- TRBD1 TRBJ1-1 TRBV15 CATSSNRGLAEAFF TGTGCCACCAGCAGTAACAGGGGGCTGGCTGAAGCTTTCTTT
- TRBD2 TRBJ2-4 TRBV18 CASSPGTTNIQYF TGTGCCAGCTCCCCCGGGACTACAAACATTCAGTACTTC
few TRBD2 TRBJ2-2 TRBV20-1 CSARPGLNTGELFF TGCAGTGCTAGACCGGGACTAAACACCGGGGAGCTGTTTTTT
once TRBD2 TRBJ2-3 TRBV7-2 CASSPRLAGATDTQYF TGTGCCAGCAGCCCTCGACTAGCGGGGGCCACAGATACGCAGTATTTT
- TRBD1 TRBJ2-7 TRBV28 CASSSLTGVEQYF TGTGCCAGCAGTTCACTGACAGGGGTCGAGCAGTACTTC
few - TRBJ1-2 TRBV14 CASSQVRDGGYTF TGTGCCAGCAGCCAAGTCAGGGATGGTGGCTACACCTTC
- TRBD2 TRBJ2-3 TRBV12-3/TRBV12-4 CAGRRGDREDTQYF TGTGCCGGTCGTCGGGGGGATCGGGAAGATACGCAGTATTTT
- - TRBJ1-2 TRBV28 CASNQGDYGYTF TGTGCCAGCAACCAGGGAGACTATGGCTACACCTTC
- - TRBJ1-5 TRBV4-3 CASSQELNQPQHF TGCGCCAGCAGCCAAGAGTTAAATCAGCCCCAGCATTTT
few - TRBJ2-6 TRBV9 CASSVNPGANVLTF TGTGCCAGCAGCGTAAACCCTGGGGCCAACGTCCTGACTTTC
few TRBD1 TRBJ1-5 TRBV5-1 CASSLSSVRNRGLFWKPQHF TGCGCCAGCAGCTTGTCTTCTGTTCGGAACAGGGGCCTTTTCTGGAAGCCCCAGCATTTT
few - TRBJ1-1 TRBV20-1 CSARDPTGSPEAFF TGCAGTGCTAGAGATCCCACCGGGAGCCCTGAAGCTTTCTTT
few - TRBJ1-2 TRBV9 CASSQKDTNYGYTF TGTGCCAGCAGCCAAAAAGACACCAACTATGGCTACACCTTC
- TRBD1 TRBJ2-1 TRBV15 CATSRVNRGSYNEQFF TGTGCCACCAGCAGGGTAAACAGGGGTTCCTACAATGAGCAGTTCTTC
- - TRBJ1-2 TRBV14 CASSRTLDYRYGYTF TGTGCCAGCAGCCGGACTCTCGACTACCGGTATGGCTACACCTTC
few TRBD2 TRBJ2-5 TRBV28 CASSMGGLEQETQYF TGTGCCAGCAGTATGGGGGGACTAGAGCAAGAGACCCAGTACTTC
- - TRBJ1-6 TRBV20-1 CSARERESSYNSPLYF TGCAGTGCTAGAGAACGGGAGAGCTCCTATAATTCACCCCTCTACTTT
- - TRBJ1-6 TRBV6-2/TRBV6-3 CASSYRGSYNSPLHF TGTGCCAGCAGTTACAGGGGCTCCTATAATTCACCCCTCCACTTT
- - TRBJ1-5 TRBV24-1 CATSEGVSNQPQHF TGTGCCACCAGTGAAGGAGTGAGCAATCAGCCCCAGCATTTT
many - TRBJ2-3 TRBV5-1 CASSLASDADTQYF TGCGCCAGCAGCTTGGCCAGCGATGCAGATACGCAGTATTTT
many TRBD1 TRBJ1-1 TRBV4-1 CASRRQGGTEAFF TGCGCCAGCAGACGACAGGGAGGGACTGAAGCTTTCTTT
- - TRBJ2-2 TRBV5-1 CASSLTEAYTGELFF TGCGCCAGCAGCCTTACTGAGGCGTACACCGGGGAGCTGTTTTTT
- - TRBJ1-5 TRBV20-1 CSASFGHLDQPQHF TGCAGTGCTAGTTTCGGGCATCTTGATCAGCCCCAGCATTTT
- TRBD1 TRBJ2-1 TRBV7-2 CASSPRQGSYNGQFF TGTGCCAGCAGCCCTCGACAGGGGAGCTACAATGGGCAGTTCTTC
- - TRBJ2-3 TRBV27 CASKLGLSADTQYF TGTGCCAGCAAACTGGGGCTGAGCGCAGATACGCAGTATTTT
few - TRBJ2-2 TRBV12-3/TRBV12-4 CASRRGQMNTGELFF TGTGCCAGCAGGCGGGGACAGATGAACACCGGGGAGCTGTTTTTT
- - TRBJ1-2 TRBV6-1 CASSSPTGLNYGYTF TGTGCCAGCAGTTCACCCACAGGGCTCAACTATGGCTACACCTTC
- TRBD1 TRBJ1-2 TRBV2 CASTTTGDGYTF TGTGCCAGCACCACAACAGGGGATGGCTACACCTTC
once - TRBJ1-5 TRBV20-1 CSARVLGGQPQHF TGCAGTGCTAGAGTCCTAGGTGGTCAGCCCCAGCATTTT
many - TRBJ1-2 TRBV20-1 CSARDGDYGYTF TGCAGCGCACGGGACGGCGACTATGGCTACACCTTC
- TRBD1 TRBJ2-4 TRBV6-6 CASIPGQAKNIQYF TGTGCCAGCATTCCGGGACAGGCAAAAAACATTCAGTACTTC
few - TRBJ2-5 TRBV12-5 CASGMGAWETQYF TGTGCTAGTGGCATGGGGGCCTGGGAGACCCAGTACTTC
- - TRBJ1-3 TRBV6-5 CASSYGSGNTIYF TGTGCCAGCAGTTATGGGTCCGGAAACACCATATATTTT
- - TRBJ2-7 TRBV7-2 CASSTLSGTTGKEQYF TGTGCCAGCAGCACGCTCTCAGGTACAACTGGGAAGGAGCAGTACTTC
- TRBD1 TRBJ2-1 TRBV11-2 CASSYTGTGLRVNERFF TGTGCCAGCAGCTACACCGGGACAGGGCTAAGGGTCAATGAGCGGTTCTTC
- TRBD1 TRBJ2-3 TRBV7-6 CASSATGVETDTQYF TGTGCCAGCAGCGCGACAGGGGTTGAAACAGATACGCAGTATTTT
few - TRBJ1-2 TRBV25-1 CASSDRGDPYYGYTF TGTGCCAGCAGTGATCGGGGGGATCCCTACTATGGCTACACCTTC
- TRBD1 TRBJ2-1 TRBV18 CASSPDFFSTGGDEQFF TGTGCCAGCTCACCAGATTTTTTTAGCACAGGGGGCGATGAGCAGTTCTTC
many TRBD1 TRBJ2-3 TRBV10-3 CAITTDRADTQYF TGTGCCATCACTACGGACAGGGCAGATACGCAGTATTTT
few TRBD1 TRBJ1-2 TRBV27 CASSPAQGGTNYGYTF TGTGCCAGCAGTCCGGCTCAGGGGGGTACTAACTATGGCTACACCTTC
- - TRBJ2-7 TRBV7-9 CASAPSPHEQYF TGTGCCAGCGCCCCCAGCCCACACGAGCAGTACTTC
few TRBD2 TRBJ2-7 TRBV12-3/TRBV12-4 CASSSGLAGAYNEQYF TGTGCCAGCAGTTCGGGACTAGCGGGGGCATACAATGAGCAGTACTTC
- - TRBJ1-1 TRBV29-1 CSVGSGGRWTEAFF TGCAGCGTTGGTTCTGGGGGGCGCTGGACTGAAGCTTTCTTT
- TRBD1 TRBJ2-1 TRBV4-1 CASSLRPGTGPREQFF TGCGCCAGCAGCTTACGTCCCGGGACAGGGCCCAGGGAGCAGTTCTTC